This T cell receptor beta chain was sequenced during a study of blood T cell repertoires in COVID-19. Across the whole study: Some COVID-19 samples were acute and others convalescent; all came from the United States, Italy and Spain. The cDNA or gDNA used as material had been derived from T cells, B-cell-depleted T cells, or PBMCs.

Germline V gene data show CDR1 as SGHKS and CDR2 as YYEKEE (reference sequence). This CDR3 is 13 amino acids long. The junction had 8 bases not matched to a gene; V was cut back by 4 bases and J by 9 bases. Original data processing: Scientists estimated how many nucleated cells there were by amplifying reference gene primers. Sequenced by immunoSEQ multiplex PCR; TCRdb stores in-frame clones only, minus some. V and J calls and clone size are those listed in that table; D and trimming were worked out from the DNA. Of some 140,000 clones listed, around 85% are singletons. The source material was peripheral blood. V usage is TRBV5-5 and J usage is TRBJ1-2; TRBD1 aligns across 8 bases. The receptor's source is a woman aged 55-75 years with acute or convalescent COVID-19. CDR3 region: CASSLRGRGSYTF. Here the CDR3 DNA reads TGTGCCAGCAGCCTCAGGGGGCGCGGGAGCTACACCTTC.